The sequence of this T cell receptor (beta chain) was determined in a study of regulatory T cells in long-lasting Graves disease. Study results and caveats: Patients with persistent disease shared 2,741 public clonotypes, outpacing the approximately 920 shared by new patients. Persistent disease favored TRBV28, TRBJ1-2 and TRBJ2-5. The TCR repertoire of persistent Graves' patients was less diverse than that of newly diagnosed ones.

To make TCR beta libraries, researchers used iRepertoire HTBI primers and Arm-PCR of CDR3 regions. TCRdb re-called the multiplex PCR reads with MiXCR, one entry per CDR3 protein. The sample yields 530,000 or so distinct CDR3 sequences, about 13% seen once. V was clipped by 1 base and J by 5 bases, with 8 bases between them. The germline V gene has CDR1 KGHSH and CDR2 LQKENI. The CDR3 runs 13 residues. Turning to this clonotype: What it binds is not known.

Specified time point: newly diagnosed GD, antithyroid drugs for less than 3 months. There was RNA extracted from PBMCs, and the TCR library was made from it. These data also formed part of another study, on T cells in Graves' hyperthyroidism and ophthalmopathy. As that study records: Diagnostic decisions used clinical symptoms, serum thyroxine and TRAb, thyroid ultrasound and orbital computed tomography.

The TCR originated in a man younger than 45 with Graves disease. J is TRBJ2-5 and V is TRBV18; no definite D call. The material was peripheral blood mononuclear cells (PBMCs), obtained at new diagnosis, from a patient treated with antithyroid drugs. CDR3 nucleotides: TGTGCCAGCTCACCACGGGTAACGGAGACCCAGTACTTC. It yields the protein CASSPRVTETQYF.